These 28 T cell receptor beta chains were sequenced from one sample in a study of shared T cell receptors in the human thymus (dated by TCRdb to about 2021). Library prep was done by the immunoSEQ multiplex PCR assay. Here the immuneACCESS table is served through TCRdb, limited to in-frame sequences with V and J called. Missing clones are a known gap in these copies; in checked studies unresolved V genes cover under half, and the rest lacks a known reason. The sample yields roughly 710,000 clones; roughly 88% were counted once. The ten largest clones represent around 0.0099% of the sample. The same sample was also used in a study of human thymus T cells.

Sequences were obtained from thymocytes. Receptors originate from a girl less than two years old with a congenital heart defect. Donor details come from another sample of the same person, matched by shared clones.

The chain combines TRBV2 with TRBJ2-5; tentatively, D is TRBD1 (5 bases). The length of the CDR3 is 14 residues. V was shortened by 8 bases and J by 2 bases, with 15 bases between the two germline ends. Germline CDR1 and CDR2: SNHLY and FYNNEI. The CDR3 loop reads CASSTRVGQETQYF. For the CDR3, the DNA is TGTGCCAGCTCGACCAGGGTCGGACAAGAGACCCAGTACTTC. The full variable domain, completed using reference TRBV2 and TRBJ2-5, is EPEVTQTPSHQVTQMGQEVILRCVPISNHLYFYWYRQILGQKVEFLVSFYNNEISEKSEIFDDQFSVERPDGSNFTLKIRSTKLEDSAMYFCASSTRVGQETQYFGPGTRLLVL.

This chain connects TRBV15 to TRBJ2-3; a weak D match, TRBD2 (5 bases). Germline V gene lookup returns CDR1 LNHNV and CDR2 YYDKDF (reference sequence). Trimming stripped 6 bases from V and 9 bases from J, with 25 bases between. The CDR3 length is 16 residues. The CDR3 DNA reads TGTGCCACCAGATCAACATATAACGGACTGGGGTGGACGCAGTATTTT. Encoded protein: CATRSTYNGLGWTQYF.

This sequence joins TRBV4-1 and TRBJ2-5, with TRBD2 matching 10 bases. Germline V gene data show CDR1 as MGHRA and CDR2 as YSYEKL. This CDR3 region has 20 residues. V lost 3 bases, J lost 2 bases, and 18 bases stayed unmatched. The CDR3 DNA sequence: TGCGCCAGCAGCCACCCTAATAGCCCCCTAGCGGGGGATCTTCAAGAGACCCAGTACTTC. It codes for CASSHPNSPLAGDLQETQYF.

V gene TRBV4-3 combines with J gene TRBJ2-1; 9 bases align to TRBD2. Losses at the gene ends were 3 bases for V and 8 bases for J; bases not matched to a gene: 17. Germline loops: CDR1 LGHNA, CDR2 YSLEER. This CDR3 contains 18 residues. CDR3 residues: CASSHGRGGGADPHEQFF. For the CDR3, the DNA is TGCGCCAGCAGCCACGGCCGGGGCGGGGGGGCCGATCCGCATGAGCAGTTCTTC.

The V call is TRBV15, the J call TRBJ2-2; tentative D call: TRBD1 (6 bases). V gave up 0 bases and J gave up 4 bases, with 18 bases separating them. The CDR3 has 18 amino acids. CDR1 is LNHNV and CDR2 is YYDKDF in the germline V gene (reference sequence). CDR3 sequence reads: CATSREGPRGTPTGELFF. CDR3 nucleotide sequence: TGTGCCACCAGCAGAGAGGGGCCAAGGGGGACGCCCACCGGGGAGCTGTTTTTT.

The chain has TRBV15 and TRBJ2-1; 9 bases align to TRBD1. The V gene end was trimmed by 6 bases and the J gene end by 8 bases; junction bases not matched to a gene: 5. This CDR3 spans 13 amino acids. The V gene's germline CDR1 is LNHNV and CDR2 YYDKDF (reference sequence). The CDR3 sequence: CATRKQGADEQFF. The CDR3 DNA follows: TGTGCCACCAGAAAACAGGGGGCCGATGAGCAGTTCTTC.

J is TRBJ2-1 and V is TRBV7-2; 10 nucleotides agree with TRBD2. Germline V gene lookup returns CDR1 SGHTA and CDR2 FQGNSA. This CDR3 is built from 18 residues. The ends lost 4 bases at V and 12 bases at J; junction bases unmatched: 21. The DNA for the CDR3 is TGTGCCAGCAGCTCCTCCCTTGGGCTAGCGGGAGTCAATGACGGGCAGTTCTTC. Protein: CASSSSLGLAGVNDGQFF.

This clone was seen once. The V and J genes are TRBV2 and TRBJ1-2; possibly TRBD1 for D (6 bases). The CDR3 totals 13 residues. In germline, CDR1 is SNHLY, CDR2 FYNNEI. The V end lost 6 bases, the J end lost 2 bases, and 10 bases lay between the germline ends. DNA of the CDR3: TGTGCCAGCAGAGCAGGGGAAAACTATGGCTACACCTTC. It codes for CASRAGENYGYTF.

V gene TRBV29-1 combines with J gene TRBJ2-5; 7 nucleotides line up with TRBD1. The DNA end favors TRBJ2-7, so the J call may be wrong. There are 14 residues in the CDR3. Germline V gives CDR1 SQVTM, CDR2 ANQGSEA. In DNA, the CDR3 is TGCAGCGTGGCACCGGGACAGAGCTCCTACGAGCAGTACTTC. It translates to CSVAPGQSSYEQYF.

The chain has TRBV5-1 and TRBJ2-1, with D uncertain. The CDR3 consists of 17 residues. Germline V gives CDR1 SGHRS, CDR2 YFSETQ. Trimming pared 0 bases from V and 6 bases from J, leaving 19 bases between. CDR3 in amino acids: CASSLDGAYPTPNEQFF. The DNA of the CDR3 is TGCGCCAGCAGCTTGGACGGAGCCTACCCAACTCCCAATGAGCAGTTCTTC.

The rearrangement links TRBV4-3 to TRBJ1-1; 8 positions agree with TRBD1. The germline V gene has CDR1 LGHNA and CDR2 YSLEER. The CDR3 is 18 amino acids. With 4 bases clipped from V and 0 bases from J, the junction kept 13 bases outside the gene matches. The CDR3 here is CASSRAPGQATVNTEAFF. CDR3 in DNA: TGCGCCAGCAGCCGAGCTCCGGGACAGGCGACTGTGAACACTGAAGCTTTCTTT.

The V call is TRBV19, the J call TRBJ1-5, with 9 positions matching TRBD1. The CDR3 spans 14 residues. The V gene's germline CDR1 is LNHDA and CDR2 SQIVND (reference sequence). Trimming took 4 bases from V and 5 from J; bases not matched to a gene: 3. CDR3 DNA: TGTGCCAGTAGTACGACAGGGGGATATCAGCCCCAGCATTTT. It yields the protein CASSTTGGYQPQHF.

The DNA of the CDR3 is TGTGCTAGTGGTTTGATGCCTCCGTTGGTGGGACAGGAGCTCACAGATACGCAGTATTTT. Its protein is CASGLMPPLVGQELTDTQYF. The rearrangement uses TRBV12-5 and TRBJ2-3, with 8 bases lining up with TRBD1. CDR1 and CDR2 from the germline V gene are LGHNT and FRNRAP. The CDR3 loop spans 20 amino acids. The J segment lost 2 bases and the V segment lost 2 bases, leaving 18 bases of the junction unmatched.

The chain joins TRBV27 to TRBJ2-7; 9 bases are a match to TRBD1. CDR3 size: 15 residues. V lost 6 bases, J lost 5 bases, and 11 bases stayed unmatched. Germline V lookup: CDR1 MNHEY, CDR2 SMNVEV (reference sequence). CDR3 bases: TGTGCCAGCAGAATAGACAGGGGGTGGAATAACGAGCAGTACTTC. Protein sequence: CASRIDRGWNNEQYF.

The chain combines TRBV11-2 with TRBJ1-1; 11 bases map to TRBD1. The CDR3 is 17 residues long. Trimming took 4 bases from V and 3 from J; bases not matched to a gene: 10. CDR1 SGHAT and CDR2 FQNNGV come from the germline V gene. In nucleotides, the CDR3 is TGTGCCAGCAGCTCAAGACGGACAGGGGGCGCCGACACTGAAGCTTTCTTT. It encodes CASSSRRTGGADTEAFF.

This clone is a singleton in its sample. J is TRBJ1-4 and V is TRBV6-6, with D unclear. Germline V gene sequence: CDR1 MNHNY, CDR2 SVGAGI (reference sequence). V lost 3 bases to trimming and J lost 8 bases, with 13 bases between them. The CDR3 has 14 amino acids. The CDR3 loop reads CASSYGLELEKLFF. The DNA for the CDR3 is TGTGCCAGCAGTTATGGGCTCGAACTCGAAAAACTGTTTTTT.

The rearrangement links TRBV9 to TRBJ2-2; D is undetermined. Germline CDR1 SGDLS, CDR2 YYNGEE. CDR3 length: 14 amino acids. V was trimmed by 2 bases and J by 2 bases, leaving 7 bases between them. The chain's CDR3 is CASSVEENTGELFF. Here the CDR3 DNA reads TGTGCCAGCAGCGTCGAGGAAAACACCGGGGAGCTGTTTTTT.

The V and J genes are TRBV7-9 and TRBJ1-3, with D possibly TRBD1 on 5 matching bases. The V end was cut by 1 base, the J end by 2 bases, with 9 bases between. The germline V gene encodes CDR1 SEHNR and CDR2 FQNEAQ (reference sequence). This CDR3 is built from 15 residues. The CDR3 DNA reads as TGTGCCAGCAGCTTAGTTGGACATACTGGAAACACCATATATTTT. It translates to CASSLVGHTGNTIYF.

This chain connects TRBV4-2 to TRBJ2-1, with D perhaps TRBD2 (6 bases). CDR1 and CDR2 (germline): LGHNA, YNFKEQ. CDR3 length equals 23 residues. Deletions cut 4 bases from V and 6 bases from J, with 40 bases between. The CDR3 protein is CASSLTSGVAPIAQKAGCNEQFF. The DNA of the CDR3 is TGTGCCAGCAGCCTAACGTCGGGGGTGGCTCCCATAGCCCAAAAGGCAGGCTGCAATGAGCAGTTCTTC.

This clone was counted once. The CDR3: CATNPGGGNTYSPLHF. The DNA for the CDR3 is TGTGCCACCAACCCGGGGGGGGGCAACACCTATTCACCCCTCCACTTT. The V and J genes are TRBV15 and TRBJ1-6, with D perhaps matching TRBD1 (6 bases). The CDR3 runs to 16 residues. Per germline, CDR1 LNHNV and CDR2 YYDKDF (reference sequence). V was shortened by 7 bases and J by 8 bases, with 21 bases between the two germline ends.

The chain recombines TRBV18 with TRBJ1-4; 7 bases line up with TRBD1. Germline CDR1 KGHSH, CDR2 LQKENI. The CDR3 loop spans 16 amino acids. V was clipped by 2 bases and J by 2 bases; unmatched bases: 5. The CDR3 sequence: CASSPSRGSTNEKLFF. The CDR3 coding sequence is TGTGCCAGCTCACCATCCAGGGGGAGTACTAATGAAAAACTGTTTTTT. The entire variable domain, with the rest obtained from reference TRBV18 and TRBJ1-4, is as follows: NAGVMQNPRHLVRRRGQEARLRCSPMKGHSHVYWYRQLPEEGLKFMVYLQKENIIDESGMPKERFSAEFPKEGPSILRIQQVVRGDSAAYFCASSPSRGSTNEKLFFGSGTQLSVL.

This clone was seen just once. This chain uses TRBV9 with TRBJ1-4, with D uncertain. Germline lookup yields CDR1 SGDLS and CDR2 YYNGEE. The CDR3 is made up of 12 amino acids. V dropped 4 bases and J dropped 5 bases, with 6 bases sitting between them. The CDR3 region has the DNA TGTGCCAGCAGCCCCCCGAATGAAAAACTGTTTTTT. This gives the protein CASSPPNEKLFF.

This chain joins TRBV27 and TRBJ2-7; 9 nucleotides align to TRBD1. After removal of 6 bases from V and 0 bases from J, the junction contained 12 bases not matched to a gene. There are 17 residues in the CDR3. Germline CDR1 and CDR2: MNHEY and SMNVEV (reference sequence). The CDR3, as DNA: TGTGCCAGCAGCTCGACGCCCGGGACAGGGCCCTCCTACGAGCAGTACTTC. Protein sequence: CASSSTPGTGPSYEQYF.

The chain links TRBV6-1 to TRBJ1-1; 8 bases fit TRBD1. CDR3 length: 15 amino acids. Looked up from germline, CDR1 is MNHNS and CDR2 is SASEGT. Trimming cost V 4 bases and J 1 base; bases outside gene matches: 5. This chain's CDR3 is CASSGPGQENTEAFF. CDR3 coding DNA: TGTGCCAGCAGTGGACCGGGACAGGAGAACACTGAAGCTTTCTTT.

The genes are TRBV11-2 and TRBJ2-7; 7 bases map to TRBD2. CDR3 length equals 16 residues. Germline values: CDR1 SGHAT, CDR2 FQNNGV. Losses at the gene ends were 6 bases for V and 0 bases for J; bases not matched to a gene: 11. The CDR3 DNA is TGTGCCAGCAGATACGGCCCGGGGACTACCTCCTACGAGCAGTACTTC. It translates to CASRYGPGTTSYEQYF.

The sample holds one count of this clone. The CDR3, as DNA: TGCGCCAGCAGCGCTCGGGAGAAATTTAGCACAGATACGCAGTATTTT. This sequence encodes CASSAREKFSTDTQYF. This sequence joins TRBV5-1 and TRBJ2-3, with D tentatively TRBD2 (6 bases). Per the germline V gene, CDR1 is SGHRS and CDR2 is YFSETQ. V lost 4 bases and J lost 0, with 15 bases in between. The CDR3 contains 16 residues.

This clone was detected only once. The CDR3 spells CASSLNGTGLNEKLFF. CDR3 in DNA: TGTGCCAGCAGCCTCAATGGGACAGGGCTAAACGAAAAACTGTTTTTT. The chain uses TRBV7-2 and TRBJ1-4; 9 bases agree with TRBD1. In germline, CDR1 is SGHTA, CDR2 FQGNSA. This CDR3 is built from 16 residues. V trimming: 5 bases; J trimming: 8 bases; junction bases outside the gene matches: 12.

The chain combines TRBV10-2 with TRBJ2-1; perhaps TRBD2 as D (6 bases). The CDR3 spans 19 residues. Germline V CDR1 and CDR2: WSHSY, SAAADI. The V end lost 0 bases, the J end lost 4 bases, and 22 bases lay between the germline ends. Here the CDR3 DNA reads TGCGCCAGCAGTGAGTCTACGAAGGTAGCGGAGAACCCTTACAATGAGCAGTTCTTC. Translating gives CASSESTKVAENPYNEQFF.